One sample yielded the 4 T cell receptor beta chains listed below, sequenced in a study of T cell responses to AZD1222 COVID-19 vaccine. Profiled with immunoSEQ multiplex PCR; TCRdb holds only in-frame clones, not every one. Counted here are around 97,000 clones, about 90% occurring once; the ten biggest clones make up about 20%. The sample in question was peripheral blood, obtained on day 0 of AZD1222 vaccination. Receptors originate from an adult in good health.

The chain recombines TRBV27 with TRBJ1-2; unclear D gene. The germline CDR1 and CDR2 sequences are MNHEY and SMNVEV (reference sequence). The CDR3 has 15 amino acids. V dropped 0 bases and J dropped 4 bases, with 12 bases sitting between them. In DNA, the CDR3 is TGTGCCAGCAGTTTATCAGGGCCCATTTTCTATGGCTACACCTTC. Protein: CASSLSGPIFYGYTF.

A note on this clone: Its ends do not fully match the called genes, so a read error is possible. This chain links TRBV6-1 with TRBJ2-1, with a possible D match to TRBD1 (6 bases). CDR1 and CDR2 from the germline V gene are MNHNS and SASEGT. The CDR3 totals 15 residues. The CDR3 region has the DNA TGTGCCAGCAGGGAAGGACAGTACACTTACAATGAGCAGTTCTTC. Its translation is CASREGQYTYNEQFF.

The rearrangement joins TRBV28 to TRBJ1-1; D perhaps matches TRBD1 (6 bases). This CDR3 is 13 amino acids long. Germline assignment: CDR1 MDHEN and CDR2 SYDVKM. Trimming took off 6 bases at V and 1 base at J, with 9 bases between the two ends. The CDR3 DNA is TGTGCCAGCAGACAGGGTTGGAACACTGAAGCTTTCTTT. It translates to CASRQGWNTEAFF. Full variable domain (remainder filled in from reference TRBV28 and TRBJ1-1): DVKVTQSSRYLVKRTGEKVFLECVQDMDHENMFWYRQDPGLGLRLIYFSYDVKMKEKGDIPEGYSVSREKKERFSLILESASTNQTSMYLCASRQGWNTEAFFGQGTRLTVV.

The V gene is TRBV28, the J gene TRBJ1-1, with 7 bases aligning to TRBD1. The CDR3 extends over 14 amino acids. V lost 1 base to trimming and J lost 5 bases; unmatched junction nucleotides: 4. Germline V CDR1 and CDR2: MDHEN, SYDVKM. The CDR3 DNA reads TGTGCCAGCAGTTTATCATCAGGGGGAACTGAAGCTTTCTTT. Translation: CASSLSSGGTEAFF. The variable domain in full, with the rest retrieved from reference TRBV28 and TRBJ1-1, is DVKVTQSSRYLVKRTGEKVFLECVQDMDHENMFWYRQDPGLGLRLIYFSYDVKMKEKGDIPEGYSVSREKKERFSLILESASTNQTSMYLCASSLSSGGTEAFFGQGTRLTVV.